Listed below are T cell receptor beta chains from one sample, sequenced in a study of CD8 T cells in Susac syndrome. Each CDR3 protein is one row after TCRdb ran MiXCR on the immunoSEQ multiplex PCR reads. Here the sample spans around 71,000 distinct CDR3 sequences, roughly 93% being singletons. Sequenced input: CD4+ T cells from PBMCs. The origin of the receptors is a human donor with Susac syndrome. Both conserved end residues are part of each CDR3. The D gene is left open where the match is weak.

TRBD1	TRBV7-2	TRBJ2-7	TGTGCCAGCAGTATACCTCCGCTGGGGGACAGGTCGTACGAGCAGTACTTC	CASSIPPLGDRSYEQYF
.	TRBV3-1	TRBJ1-5	TGTGCCAGCAGCCATAGAAGTCAGCCCCAGCATTTT	CASSHRSQPQHF
.	TRBV19	TRBJ2-1	TGTGCCAGTAGTTGGTCGGGGAGAAATGAGCAGTTCTTC	CASSWSGRNEQFF
.	TRBV7-2	TRBJ2-3	TGTGCCAGCAGCCTCCAGTCAGGAAGCACAGATACGCAGTATTTT	CASSLQSGSTDTQYF
TRBD2	TRBV5-4	TRBJ2-3	TGTGCCAGCAGCGGACTAGCGGGGGCCCGCACAGATACGCAGTATTTT	CASSGLAGARTDTQYF
TRBD1	TRBV10-3	TRBJ1-1	TGCGCCATCAGTAACCAACAGGGGAGGAACACTGAAGCTTTCTTT	CAISNQQGRNTEAFF
.	TRBV7-3	TRBJ2-1	TGTGCCAGCAGCCGTGGTGGGGTATCCTACAATGAGCAGTTCTTC	CASSRGGVSYNEQFF
TRBD1	TRBV11-2	TRBJ2-4	TGTGCCAGCAGCTTAGATCGTAGACAGGGGTTCGCCAAAAACATTCAGTACTTC	CASSLDRRQGFAKNIQYF
TRBD1	TRBV20-1	TRBJ1-1	TGCAGTGCTATGACAGGGGTAGGCGGCACTGAAGCTTTCTTT	CSAMTGVGGTEAFF
.	TRBV19	TRBJ1-3	TGTGCCAGTACCCGTGGGGCAGCAGGAAACACCATATATTTT	CASTRGAAGNTIYF
.	TRBV4-1	TRBJ1-2	TGCGCCAGCAGCCAAGAGGGGGTTGGAGCGACCTACACCTTC	CASSQEGVGATYTF
TRBD1	TRBV11-1	TRBJ1-1	TGTGCCAGCAGCTTTACAGGGGGCGGCCCGAACACTGAAGCTTTCTTT	CASSFTGGGPNTEAFF
.	TRBV28	TRBJ1-5	TGTGCCAGCCGGGGTAATAGCAATCAGCCCCAGCATTTT	CASRGNSNQPQHF
.	TRBV11-2	TRBJ2-3	TGTGCCAGCGGCTTAAATATGGATACGCAGTATTTT	CASGLNMDTQYF